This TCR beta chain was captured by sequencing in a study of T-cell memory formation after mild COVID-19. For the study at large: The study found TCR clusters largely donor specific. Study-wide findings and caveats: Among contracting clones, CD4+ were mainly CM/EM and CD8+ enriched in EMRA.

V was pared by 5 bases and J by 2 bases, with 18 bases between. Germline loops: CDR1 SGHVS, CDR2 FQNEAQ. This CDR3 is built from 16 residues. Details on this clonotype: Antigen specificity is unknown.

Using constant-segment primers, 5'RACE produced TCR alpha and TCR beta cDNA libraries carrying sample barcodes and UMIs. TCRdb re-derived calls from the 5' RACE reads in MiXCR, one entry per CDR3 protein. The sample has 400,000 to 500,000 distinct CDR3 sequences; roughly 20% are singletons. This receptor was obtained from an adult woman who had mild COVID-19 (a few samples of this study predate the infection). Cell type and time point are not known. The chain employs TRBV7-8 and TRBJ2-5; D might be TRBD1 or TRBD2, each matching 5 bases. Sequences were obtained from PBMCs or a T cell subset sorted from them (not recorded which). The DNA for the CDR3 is TGTGCCAGCAGCCCGGAGGCTCTGGGACCACAAGAGACCCAGTACTTC. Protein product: CASSPEALGPQETQYF.